This entry describes one TCR beta chain. This CDR3 is 15 amino acids long. The V end was cut by 6 bases, the J end by 0 bases, with 12 bases between. Germline CDR1 MNHEY, CDR2 SVGAGI. Assay used: immunoSEQ multiplex PCR; TCRdb lists only in-frame clones, some missing. The repertoire includes roughly 49,000 clones, 81% of them detected once, and under 5% sits in the top ten. These data belong to a study of T cells in tumors after PD-1 blockade. Genomic DNA template from tumor biopsies or peripheral blood, 616 ng to 6,004 ng input. This TCR came from a human donor with basal cell carcinoma. The input for sequencing was PBMCs, taken before anti-PD-1 treatment. The chain couples TRBV6-5 to TRBJ1-5; tentatively, D is TRBD1 (5 bases). The CDR3 DNA reads TGTGCCAGCAGCCCCCGACAGTATAGCAATCAGCCCCAGCATTTT. Protein: CASSPRQYSNQPQHF.